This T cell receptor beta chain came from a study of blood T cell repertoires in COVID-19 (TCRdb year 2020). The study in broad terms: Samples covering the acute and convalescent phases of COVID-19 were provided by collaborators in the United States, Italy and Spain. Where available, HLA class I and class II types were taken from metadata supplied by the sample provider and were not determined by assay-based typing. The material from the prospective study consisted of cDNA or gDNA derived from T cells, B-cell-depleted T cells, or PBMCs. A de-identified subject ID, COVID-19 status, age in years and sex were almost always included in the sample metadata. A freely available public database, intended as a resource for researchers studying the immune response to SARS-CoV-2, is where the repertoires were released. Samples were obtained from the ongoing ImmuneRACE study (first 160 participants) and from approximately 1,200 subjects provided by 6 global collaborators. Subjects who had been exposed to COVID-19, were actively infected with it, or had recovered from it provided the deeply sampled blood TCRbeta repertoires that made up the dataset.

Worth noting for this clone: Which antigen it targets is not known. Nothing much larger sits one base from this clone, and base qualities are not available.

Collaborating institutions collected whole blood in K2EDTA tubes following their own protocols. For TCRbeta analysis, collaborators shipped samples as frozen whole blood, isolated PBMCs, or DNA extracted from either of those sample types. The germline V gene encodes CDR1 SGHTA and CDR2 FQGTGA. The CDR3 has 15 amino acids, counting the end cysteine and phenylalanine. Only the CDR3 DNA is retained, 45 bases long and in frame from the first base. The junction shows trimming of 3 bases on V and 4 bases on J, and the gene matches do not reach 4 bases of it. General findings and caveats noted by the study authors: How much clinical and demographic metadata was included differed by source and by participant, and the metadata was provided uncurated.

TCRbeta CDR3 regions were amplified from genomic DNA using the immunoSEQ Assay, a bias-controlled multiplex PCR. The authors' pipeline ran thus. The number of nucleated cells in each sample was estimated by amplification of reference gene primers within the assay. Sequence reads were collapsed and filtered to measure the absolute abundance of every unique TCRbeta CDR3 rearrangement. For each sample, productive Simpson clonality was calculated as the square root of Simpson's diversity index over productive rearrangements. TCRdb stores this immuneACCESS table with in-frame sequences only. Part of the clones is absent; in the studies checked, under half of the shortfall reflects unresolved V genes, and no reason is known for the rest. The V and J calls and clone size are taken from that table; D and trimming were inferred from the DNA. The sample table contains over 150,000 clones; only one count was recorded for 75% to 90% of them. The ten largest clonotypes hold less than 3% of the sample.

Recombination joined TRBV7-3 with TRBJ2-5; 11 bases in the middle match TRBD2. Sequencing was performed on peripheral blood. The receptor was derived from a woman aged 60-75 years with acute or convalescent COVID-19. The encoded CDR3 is CASSFQGTSGETQYF. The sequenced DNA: TGTGCCAGCAGCTTCCAAGGGACTAGCGGAGAGACCCAGTACTTC.